One T cell receptor (beta chain) is described in this entry. Its antigen is currently unknown. This entry is derived from a study of cytomegalovirus exposure and HLA in healthy donors. This CDR3 has 15 amino acids. V dropped 7 bases and J dropped 2; count of bases not matched to a gene: 5. Germline V gives CDR1 LNHDA, CDR2 SQIVND (reference sequence). PCR used 60 Vbeta primers and 13 Jbeta primers. TCRdb's copy holds only in-frame clones and misses some; the assay was immunoSEQ multiplex PCR. This repertoire shows about 200,000 clones, 75% to 90% found once; its top ten account for roughly 0.32%. General study results and limits: Reported performance of the classifier showed diagnosis of cytomegalovirus status with high specificity and sensitivity. Serostatus for CMV was the only available immune exposure information.

The clonotype comes from a woman in her 30s in good health and CMV-seronegative. The rearrangement joins TRBV19 to TRBJ2-6, with 7 bases identical to TRBD2. Sequences were obtained from PBMCs. Written as DNA, the CDR3 is TGTGCCAGTACTGGGAGGGGCGCTGGGGCCAACGTCCTGACTTTC. This gives the protein CASTGRGAGANVLTF.